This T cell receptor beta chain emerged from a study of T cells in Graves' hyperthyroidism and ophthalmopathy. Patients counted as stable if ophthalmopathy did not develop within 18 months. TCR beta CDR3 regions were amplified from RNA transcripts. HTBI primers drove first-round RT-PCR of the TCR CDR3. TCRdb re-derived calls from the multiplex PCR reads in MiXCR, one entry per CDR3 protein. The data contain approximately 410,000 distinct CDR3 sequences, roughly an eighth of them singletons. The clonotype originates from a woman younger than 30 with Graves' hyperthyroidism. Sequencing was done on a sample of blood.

CDR3 nucleotide sequence: TGTGCCAGCAGTGCCGGGACTAGCAATGAGCAGTTCTTC. Translated: CASSAGTSNEQFF. V gene TRBV6-1 combines with J gene TRBJ2-1, with 8 nucleotides matching TRBD2. Germline assignment: CDR1 MNHNS and CDR2 SASEGT. The V gene end was trimmed by 4 bases and the J gene end by 6 bases; junction bases not matched to a gene: 2. The CDR3 is 13 amino acids.